There are many counts of the clone carrying this T cell receptor beta chain. What it recognizes is unknown. The record originates from a study of response to subunit inactivated influenza vaccine. TCRdb independently ran MiXCR on the RT-PCR reads; one entry per CDR3 protein. The data show a few hundred thousand distinct CDR3 sequences, about 20% seen once. Overall study findings and caveats: There was a suggestion from the authors that each seasonal influenza vaccination recruits few new T cells.

The TCR originated in a man in his fifties or sixties who received an inactivated influenza vaccine. This sample comprised PBMCs from blood, obtained less than 22 months after vaccination.

The CDR3 nucleotides are TGTGCCAGCAGCCAAGTCGGGACAGGGTTAGAAAAACTGTTTTTT. Translation gives CASSQVGTGLEKLFF. This chain links TRBV4-2 with TRBJ1-4; 9 bases are shared with TRBD1. The germline gives CDR1 LGHNA, CDR2 YNFKEQ. The CDR3 runs to 15 residues. V was clipped by 1 base and J by 8 bases; unmatched bases: 5.